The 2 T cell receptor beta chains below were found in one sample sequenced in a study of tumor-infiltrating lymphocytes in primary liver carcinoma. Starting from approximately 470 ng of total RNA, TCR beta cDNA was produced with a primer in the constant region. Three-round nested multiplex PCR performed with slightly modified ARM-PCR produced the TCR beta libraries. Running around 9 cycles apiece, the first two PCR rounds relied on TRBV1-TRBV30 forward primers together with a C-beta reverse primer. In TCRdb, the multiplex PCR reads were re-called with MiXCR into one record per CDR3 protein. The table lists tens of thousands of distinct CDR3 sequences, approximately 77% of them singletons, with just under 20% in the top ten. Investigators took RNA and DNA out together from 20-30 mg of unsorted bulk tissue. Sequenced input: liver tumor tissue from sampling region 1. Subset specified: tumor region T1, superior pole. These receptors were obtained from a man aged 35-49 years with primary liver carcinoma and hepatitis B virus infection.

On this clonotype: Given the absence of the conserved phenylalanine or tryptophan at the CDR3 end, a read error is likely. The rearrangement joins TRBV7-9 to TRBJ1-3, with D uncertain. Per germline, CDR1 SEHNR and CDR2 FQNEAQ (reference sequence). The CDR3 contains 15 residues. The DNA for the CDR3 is TGTGCCAGCTGCTTTGCCGGGATAAGTGGAAACACCATATATTTG. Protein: CASCFAGISGNTIYL.

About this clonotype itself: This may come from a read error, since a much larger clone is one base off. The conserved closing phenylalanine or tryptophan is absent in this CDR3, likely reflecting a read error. The DNA of the CDR3 is TGTGCCAGCAGTTTTCGGGCAATCGAACAGGGCTATGGCTACACCATC. Its translation: CASSFRAIEQGYGYTI. V and J are TRBV28 and TRBJ1-2; D may be TRBD1 (6 bases). The CDR3 length is 16 residues. Looked up from germline, CDR1 is MDHEN and CDR2 is SYDVKM. V was pared by 3 bases and J by 4 bases, with 18 bases between.